Below, 12 T cell receptor beta chains from the same sample are listed, as sequenced in a study of T-cell reconstitution after alpha-beta-depleted transplantation in children. Unique molecular identifiers tagged the TCRbeta library. TCRdb processed the PCR reads anew with MiXCR; each CDR3 protein has one entry. The sample includes fewer than 90,000 distinct CDR3 sequences, 6% to 8.5% seen only once; the top ten take 2.5%. Specimen: PBMCs from the stem cell graft donor, collected from the stem cell graft. Receptor source: a human donor who donated a stem cell graft to a child with acute lymphoblastic leukemia.

This clonotype was counted many times. V usage is TRBV25-1 and J usage is TRBJ2-7; 7 bases are a match to TRBD2. Trimming at V came to 11 bases and at J to 6 bases, leaving 10 bases not matched to a gene. The CDR3 has 12 residues. Per germline, CDR1 MGHDK and CDR2 SYGVNS. The CDR3 reads CAVSAGAVEQYF. The CDR3 bases are TGTGCCGTCTCGGCGGGAGCCGTCGAGCAGTACTTC.

This clonotype was counted many times. This chain links TRBV20-1 with TRBJ2-1; unclear D gene. The CDR3 runs 15 residues. Looked up from germline, CDR1 is DFQATT and CDR2 is SNEGSKA (reference sequence). V dropped 1 base and J dropped 8 bases, with 18 bases sitting between them. The CDR3 reads CSARGSAVPDYEQFF. The CDR3 DNA reads as TGCAGTGCTAGAGGTTCCGCTGTCCCAGACTATGAGCAGTTCTTC.

This clonotype has ten or more counts. The V and J genes are TRBV10-3 and TRBJ2-7, with 10 bases identical to TRBD1. From germline, CDR1 is ENHRY and CDR2 SYGVKD. This CDR3 spans 15 amino acids. J gave up 1 base and V 3 bases, and 3 bases lay outside the gene matches. The CDR3 sequence is CAISERDRGSYEQYF. Here the CDR3 DNA reads TGTGCCATCAGTGAAAGGGACAGGGGTTCCTACGAGCAGTACTTC.

This clonotype was observed at least ten times. V gene TRBV5-1 combines with J gene TRBJ2-6; a weak D match, TRBD1 (6 bases). V lost 0 bases to trimming and J lost 3 bases, with 13 bases between them. CDR3 length equals 17 residues. Germline V CDR1 and CDR2: SGHRS, YFSETQ. CDR3 sequence reads: CASSLAPTGFGANVLTF. The CDR3 bases are TGCGCCAGCAGCTTGGCCCCGACAGGATTTGGGGCCAACGTCCTGACTTTC.

This clonotype appeared a few times. This chain connects TRBV5-4 to TRBJ2-7, with 8 bases fitting TRBD1. V gave up 6 bases and J gave up 7 bases; unmatched junction bases: 15. The CDR3 extends over 15 amino acids. Germline V gene sequence: CDR1 SGHNT, CDR2 YYREEE (reference sequence). CDR3 protein: CASTSSGQGADEQYF. CDR3 sequence (DNA): TGTGCCAGCACCTCCTCGGGGCAGGGGGCGGATGAGCAGTACTTC.

This clonotype was seen ten or more times. The CDR3: CASSSFLRGHYGYTF. The CDR3 DNA reads as TGTGCCAGCAGTAGTTTCCTGAGGGGGCACTATGGCTACACCTTC. The chain is built from TRBV27 and TRBJ1-2, with TRBD1 matching 7 bases. After removal of 5 bases from V and 3 bases from J, the junction contained 9 bases not matched to a gene. The CDR3 sequence is 15 residues long. The germline CDR1 and CDR2 sequences are MNHEY and SMNVEV (reference sequence).

The table lists this clonotype with many counts. The rearrangement joins TRBV5-5 to TRBJ2-7; unclear D gene. CDR1 SGHKS and CDR2 YYEKEE come from the germline V gene (reference sequence). This CDR3 is 12 amino acids long. The V gene lost 5 bases and the J gene lost 1 base, with 7 bases spanning the gap. Written as DNA, the CDR3 is TGTGCCAGCAGTGCCCCTTCCTACGAGCAGTACTTC. It specifies CASSAPSYEQYF.

The rearrangement joins TRBV6-2 or TRBV6-3 to TRBJ2-3; either TRBD1 or TRBD2 may supply D (7 bases each). The CDR3 runs 14 residues. Germline loops: CDR1 MNHEY, CDR2 SVGEGT. Between the trimmed V and J ends, which lost 6 bases and 4 bases, there was a span of 14 bases. The CDR3 DNA sequence: TGTGCCAGCAGACCCAGGGGGGGATCAGATACGCAGTATTTT. Translated: CASRPRGGSDTQYF.

This clonotype was observed at least ten times. Written as DNA, the CDR3 is TGTGCCAGCAGTTTTTGGGCAGGTCTTAGCAATCAGCCCCAGCATTTT. This encodes CASSFWAGLSNQPQHF. The genes are TRBV12-3 or TRBV12-4 and TRBJ1-5; D remains ambiguous. The CDR3 runs to 16 residues. V was clipped by 3 bases and J by 0 bases, with 12 bases between them.

The gene calls are TRBV11-2 and TRBJ2-7; D might be TRBD1 (6 bases). V dropped 5 bases and J dropped 2 bases, with 13 bases sitting between them. Per the germline V gene, CDR1 is SGHAT and CDR2 is FQNNGV. CDR3 size: 14 residues. CDR3 in amino acids: CASSPLTGPYEQYF. In nucleotides, the CDR3 is TGTGCCAGCAGCCCTCTCACAGGGCCCTACGAGCAGTACTTC.

This clonotype was detected many times. This rearrangement joins TRBV7-9 to TRBJ2-3; D gene uncertain. The CDR3 runs 13 residues. Germline V gene sequence: CDR1 SEHNR, CDR2 FQNEAQ (reference sequence). Trimming removed 2 bases at V and 6 bases at J, with 9 bases between. The CDR3 sequence: CASSLMGGDTQYF. CDR3 DNA: TGTGCCAGCAGCTTAATGGGTGGCGATACGCAGTATTTT.

This clonotype came up many times. The gene calls are TRBV27 and TRBJ2-1; D not resolved. The CDR3 totals 11 residues. The germline CDR1 and CDR2 sequences are MNHEY and SMNVEV (reference sequence). V gave up 5 bases and J gave up 4 bases, with 3 bases separating them. The CDR3 protein is CASSAYNEQFF. CDR3 nucleotide sequence: TGTGCCAGCAGTGCTTACAATGAGCAGTTCTTC.